Shown below are 25 T cell receptor beta chains from a single sample sequenced in a study of blood T cell repertoires in COVID-19. Measured with immunoSEQ multiplex PCR; TCRdb has only the in-frame clones, and not every one. This table has around 130,000 clones, around 80% appearing once. Specimen: PBMCs or T cells enriched from blood (not recorded which). Receptor source: a man aged 35-49 years with acute COVID-19.

This clone was counted a single time. The CDR3 loop reads CASGEGLNTEAFF. The CDR3 DNA sequence: TGTGCCAGCGGGGAGGGTTTGAACACTGAAGCTTTCTTT. The V gene is TRBV19, the J gene TRBJ1-1; unclear D gene. Germline V gene data show CDR1 as LNHDA and CDR2 as SQIVND (reference sequence). Deletions cut 9 bases from V and 0 bases from J, with 11 bases between. This CDR3 spans 13 amino acids.

The rearrangement joins TRBV19 to TRBJ2-1; D is ambiguous. The CDR3 sequence is 14 residues long. V was shortened by 0 bases and J by 3 bases, with 6 bases between the two germline ends. Germline assignment: CDR1 LNHDA and CDR2 SQIVND (reference sequence). The CDR3 region is CASSIDNGYNEQFF. CDR3 in DNA: TGTGCCAGTAGTATAGATAACGGCTACAATGAGCAGTTCTTC.

This chain joins TRBV2 and TRBJ1-1, with a weak D call TRBD1 (6 bases). CDR1 SNHLY and CDR2 FYNNEI come from the germline V gene. The CDR3 sequence is 14 residues long. With 6 bases removed from V and 0 bases from J, the gap between germline ends came to 11 bases. The CDR3: CASSPQGMNTEAFF. The CDR3, as DNA: TGTGCCAGCAGCCCACAGGGAATGAACACTGAAGCTTTCTTT.

This sequence joins TRBV7-9 and TRBJ2-2; 8 nucleotides line up with TRBD2. The germline V gene has CDR1 SEHNR and CDR2 FQNEAQ (reference sequence). J was trimmed by 6 bases and V by 3 bases; bases with no gene match: 3. The CDR3 spans 14 residues. CDR3 bases: TGTGCCAGCAGCTTGGGACTAGATGCCGGGGAGCTGTTTTTT. It translates to CASSLGLDAGELFF. The full variable domain, in which reference TRBV7-9 and TRBJ2-2 provide the parts outside the CDR3, is DTGVSQNPRHKITKRGQNVTFRCDPISEHNRLYWYRQTLGQGPEFLTYFQNEAQLEKSRLLSDRFSAERPKGSFSTLEIQRTEQGDSAMYLCASSLGLDAGELFFGEGSRLTVL.

This clone has just one count. The V call is TRBV2, the J call TRBJ2-3, with D perhaps matching TRBD2 (5 bases). In germline, CDR1 is SNHLY, CDR2 FYNNEI. The V end was cut by 9 bases, the J end by 2 bases, with 15 bases between. This CDR3 has 14 residues. The CDR3: CASGPTRDTDTQYF. CDR3 coding DNA: TGTGCCAGTGGCCCCACCCGGGACACAGATACGCAGTATTTT.

The chain combines TRBV6-5 with TRBJ1-2; 8 bases align to TRBD1. The ends lost 7 bases at V and 0 bases at J; junction bases unmatched: 4. Germline loops: CDR1 MNHEY, CDR2 SVGAGI. This CDR3 has 14 residues. This CDR3 is CASKKQGANYGYTF. The DNA for the CDR3 is TGTGCCAGCAAAAAACAGGGGGCTAACTATGGCTACACCTTC.

This rearrangement joins TRBV7-3 to TRBJ2-3, with a possible D match to TRBD1 (10 bases). Germline V lookup: CDR1 SGHTA, CDR2 FQGTGA. The CDR3 has 16 residues. V lost 2 bases and J lost 6, with 18 bases in between. For the CDR3, the DNA is TGTGCCAGCAGCTTAGCGGGAGGGACAGGGGTGGATACGCAGTATTTT. Translation gives CASSLAGGTGVDTQYF.

In nucleotides, the CDR3 is TGTGCCAGCAGTGACTCGGGGACAGGGGGCACTGGCTACACCTTC. It translates to CASSDSGTGGTGYTF. The chain employs TRBV6-4 and TRBJ1-2; TRBD1 agrees at 12 bases. The trim removed 0 bases at V and 7 bases at J, leaving 3 bases unmatched. This CDR3 has 15 residues. Germline V gives CDR1 MRHNA, CDR2 SNTAGT.

V gene TRBV18 combines with J gene TRBJ1-2, with D possibly matching TRBD1 (6 bases). With 0 bases removed from V and 4 bases from J, the gap between germline ends came to 12 bases. Germline CDR1 KGHSH, CDR2 LQKENI. The length of the CDR3 is 15 residues. In DNA form, the CDR3 reads TGTGCCAGCTCACCACCTAACAGGGAAGGCTATGGCTACACCTTC. It is translated as CASSPPNREGYGYTF.

This sequence joins TRBV5-1 and TRBJ1-1; no clear D gene. CDR3 length: 14 amino acids. Per germline, CDR1 SGHRS and CDR2 YFSETQ. Deletions cut 2 bases from V and 1 base from J, with 9 bases between. In DNA, the CDR3 is TGCGCCAGCAGCTTATCAGATTCGAACACTGAAGCTTTCTTT. Its protein is CASSLSDSNTEAFF.

A single count supports this clone. This sequence joins TRBV5-6 and TRBJ1-2, with D unresolved. The CDR3 is 13 residues long. Germline V CDR1 and CDR2: SGHDT, YYEEEE. Trimming pared 0 bases from V and 8 bases from J, leaving 11 bases between. The CDR3 nucleotides are TGTGCCAGCAGCTTGGCTCCGGGTAGAGGCTACACCTTC. It translates to CASSLAPGRGYTF.

The chain carries TRBV7-2 and TRBJ2-5; TRBD2 aligns across 12 bases. The length of the CDR3 is 18 residues. Trimming at V came to 5 bases and at J to 3 bases, leaving 13 bases not matched to a gene. The germline V gene has CDR1 SGHTA and CDR2 FQGNSA. In DNA form, the CDR3 reads TGTGCCAGCAGCCCCCGTCTAGCGGGAGGGCCGAAGGAAGAGACCCAGTACTTC. It specifies CASSPRLAGGPKEETQYF.

This chain joins TRBV9 and TRBJ2-1; D gene ambiguous. Trimming pared 0 bases from V and 9 bases from J, leaving 7 bases between. The germline V gene encodes CDR1 SGDLS and CDR2 YYNGEE. The CDR3 has 12 residues. The CDR3 sequence: CASSVAEAEQFF. For the CDR3, the DNA is TGTGCCAGCAGCGTAGCCGAGGCTGAGCAGTTCTTC.

V and J are TRBV5-6 and TRBJ2-3; 10 bases map to TRBD2. The germline CDR1 and CDR2 sequences are SGHDT and YYEEEE. The length of the CDR3 is 18 residues. With V trimmed by 4 bases and J by 3 bases, 14 bases remained unmatched. CDR3 protein: CASSPRTGLAVPTDTQYF. The CDR3 nucleotides are TGTGCCAGCAGCCCCCGGACCGGACTAGCGGTACCAACAGATACGCAGTATTTT.

The chain is built from TRBV6-1 and TRBJ1-2, with D possibly matching TRBD1 (5 bases). Trimming took 0 bases from V and 2 from J, leaving 10 bases between them. The germline V gene has CDR1 MNHNS and CDR2 SASEGT. There are 15 residues in the CDR3. CDR3: CASSEARGVNYGYTF. DNA for the CDR3: TGTGCCAGCAGTGAAGCTCGGGGGGTGAACTATGGCTACACCTTC.

The rearrangement links TRBV28 to TRBJ2-2, with D tentatively TRBD1 (8 bases). The V and J ends lost 7 bases and 3 bases respectively, with 21 bases between them. Germline loops: CDR1 MDHEN, CDR2 SYDVKM. The CDR3 runs 17 residues. The CDR3: CASKLTGGGIDTGELFF. The CDR3 DNA sequence: TGTGCCAGCAAGCTAACAGGGGGGGGAATCGACACCGGGGAGCTGTTTTTT.

This clone has only one observation. The V and J genes are TRBV18 and TRBJ1-1; TRBD1 matches 8 bases. The CDR3 is made up of 15 amino acids. Germline loops: CDR1 KGHSH, CDR2 LQKENI. With 6 bases clipped from V and 2 bases from J, the junction kept 8 bases outside the gene matches. The CDR3 DNA reads as TGTGCCAGCTCCCAACGGACAGGGTTAAACACTGAAGCTTTCTTT. Translation: CASSQRTGLNTEAFF.

A word on this clone: Other DNA sequences of this sample code for an identical CDR3. The J gene is TRBJ2-7, the V gene TRBV6-5; 7 bases agree with TRBD2. CDR1 is MNHEY, CDR2 SVGAGI, per germline. Unmatched junction bases numbered 4, after V lost 2 bases and J lost 6 bases. This CDR3 is 13 amino acids long. The CDR3 DNA reads as TGTGCCAGCAGTTACGGAACGGGAGGCGAGCAGTACTTC. Translated, it gives CASSYGTGGEQYF.

This clone was found a few times. The V and J genes are TRBV25-1 and TRBJ1-1, with 12 bases identical to TRBD1. Trimming removed 6 bases from V and 7 bases from J; junction bases left unmatched: 9. The CDR3 runs 15 residues. CDR1 and CDR2 from the germline V gene are MGHDK and SYGVNS. CDR3 in DNA: TGTGCCAGCAGGAGGGGGGGACAGGGGGCAGGTGAAGCTTTCTTT. Translating it yields CASRRGGQGAGEAFF.

The chain has TRBV6-6 and TRBJ1-2, with 7 bases aligning to TRBD1. Unmatched junction bases numbered 5, after V lost 4 bases and J lost 6 bases. Germline V gene data show CDR1 as MNHNY and CDR2 as SVGAGI (reference sequence). This CDR3 is built from 13 residues. The CDR3 sequence: CASSFDRANGYTF. Here the CDR3 DNA reads TGTGCCAGCAGTTTCGACAGGGCCAATGGCTACACCTTC.

The V call is TRBV19, the J call TRBJ2-1; a weak D match, TRBD1 (6 bases). The CDR3 length is 15 residues. Germline-derived CDR1 and CDR2 are LNHDA and SQIVND (reference sequence). Trimming took off 7 bases at V and 7 bases at J, with 20 bases between the two ends. For the CDR3, the DNA is TGTGCCAGTACCTCTTATACTGTCAGGGGTAATGAGCAGTTCTTC. It translates to CASTSYTVRGNEQFF.

The V and J genes are TRBV28 and TRBJ1-1, with D perhaps matching TRBD1 (5 bases). The length of the CDR3 is 13 residues. CDR1 is MDHEN, CDR2 SYDVKM, per germline. V lost 6 bases, J lost 4 bases, and 12 bases lay in between. The CDR3 loop reads CASRQQVGTEAFF. The CDR3 coding sequence is TGTGCCAGCAGACAACAGGTTGGCACTGAAGCTTTCTTT.

CDR3 loop: CASKNGVNTEAFF. The CDR3 bases are TGTGCCAGCAAAAACGGAGTGAACACTGAAGCTTTCTTT. This chain links TRBV28 with TRBJ1-1; D gene uncertain. Per the germline V gene, CDR1 is MDHEN and CDR2 is SYDVKM. Trimming took 7 bases from V and 0 from J, leaving 9 bases between them. The CDR3 has 13 residues.

This chain links TRBV20-1 with TRBJ2-5, with a weak D call TRBD2 (5 bases). The germline V gene encodes CDR1 DFQATT and CDR2 SNEGSKA (reference sequence). The CDR3 contains 11 residues. V lost 8 bases and J 5 bases, leaving 12 bases between the germline ends. The CDR3 region has the DNA TGCAGTCGGACCCCGGGGGAGACCCAGTACTTC. As protein: CSRTPGETQYF.

The CDR3: CASSLGSGINQPQHF. The CDR3 DNA sequence: TGCGCCAGCAGCTTGGGGTCGGGGATTAATCAGCCCCAGCATTTT. The gene calls are TRBV5-1 and TRBJ1-5; D gene unclear. Germline CDR1 SGHRS, CDR2 YFSETQ. The CDR3 consists of 15 residues. V lost 0 bases and J lost 4, with 11 bases in between.